The source of this T cell receptor (beta chain) is a study of control samples from healthy donors and cancer patients. Assay: immunoSEQ multiplex PCR; the TCRdb copy retains only in-frame clones and omits some. This sample has over 100,000 clones; approximately 90% occur once, and the top ten carry around 17%. Material: blood. This receptor was taken from a woman aged 50 to 60 in good health.

The CDR3 nucleotides are TGTGCCAGTATCCGCGGGCAGGGGCGGACCGGGGAGCTGTTTTTT. This translates into CASIRGQGRTGELFF. The rearrangement links TRBV19 to TRBJ2-2, with a possible D match to TRBD1 (6 bases). V shed 7 bases and J shed 5 bases, with 17 bases lying between them. The CDR3 covers 15 residues. The germline gives CDR1 LNHDA, CDR2 SQIVND (reference sequence).